This T cell receptor (beta chain) was found in a study of blood T cell repertoires in COVID-19. Study background: Sites across the United States, Italy and Spain contributed samples from acute and convalescent COVID-19. Sample material is recorded as cDNA or gDNA derived from T cells, B-cell-depleted T cells, or PBMCs.

In the original processing: Reference gene primer amplification in the assay estimated nucleated cell counts. Data came from immunoSEQ multiplex PCR; TCRdb stores just in-frame clones and leaves some out. V, J and clone size reflect that table, while D and trimming were determined from the DNA. The sample has 35,000 to 50,000 clones; more than 85% are singletons. The CDR3 totals 15 residues. Germline V gene lookup returns CDR1 SGHRS and CDR2 YFSETQ. Trimming removed 4 bases from V and 4 bases from J, with 14 bases in between. This TCR was recovered from a man aged 45-60 years with active COVID-19. The J gene is TRBJ1-4, the V gene TRBV5-1; tentatively, D is TRBD1 (5 bases). Sequencing was performed on peripheral blood. In nucleotides, the CDR3 is TGCGCCAGCAGCCAAATAGGGGTCCTTAATGAAAAACTGTTTTTT. Its protein product is CASSQIGVLNEKLFF. The variable domain in full, with the rest retrieved from reference TRBV5-1 and TRBJ1-4, is KAGVTQTPRYLIKTRGQQVTLSCSPISGHRSVSWYQQTPGQGLQFLFEYFSETQRNKGNFPGRFSGRQFSNSRSEMNVSTLELGDSALYLCASSQIGVLNEKLFFGSGTQLSVL.